This section outlines one T cell receptor beta chain sequence together with its context. This sample is part of a study of blood T cell repertoires in COVID-19. Assay used: immunoSEQ multiplex PCR; TCRdb lists only in-frame clones, some missing. The sample carries 200,000 to 250,000 clones, about four fifths recorded once. With 0 bases clipped from V and 4 bases from J, the junction kept 7 bases outside the gene matches. Germline CDR1 is KGHSH and CDR2 is LQKENI. CDR3 size: 16 residues. The V call is TRBV18, the J call TRBJ1-2, with 8 bases matching TRBD1. The sequencing input was peripheral blood. The TCR originated in a woman aged 50 to 60 with active or convalescent COVID-19. CDR3 loop: CASSPPSGGIGYGYTF. CDR3 DNA: TGTGCCAGCTCACCACCCTCAGGGGGCATCGGCTATGGCTACACCTTC.